This TCR beta chain was recovered during a study of cytomegalovirus exposure and HLA in healthy donors. It was with 60 Vbeta and 13 Jbeta primers that the PCR ran. Some clones are missing from TCRdb's copy, which holds only in-frame ones; the method was immunoSEQ multiplex PCR. This sample has about 240,000 clones, with around 83% found just once. The CDR3 covers 14 residues. Trimming took 2 bases from V and 9 from J, leaving 15 bases between them. Germline loops: CDR1 SNHLY, CDR2 FYNNEI. The V call is TRBV2, the J call TRBJ2-3, with D possibly TRBD2 on 5 matching bases. This clonotype was sampled from a girl aged 2-10 years in good health and CMV-seronegative. The sequencing input was PBMCs. The CDR3 here is CASSETPLAQTQYF. The CDR3 DNA reads as TGTGCCAGCAGTGAAACCCCCCTAGCACAGACGCAGTATTTT. Looking up the rest from reference TRBV2 and TRBJ2-3 gives the full variable domain: EPEVTQTPSHQVTQMGQEVILRCVPISNHLYFYWYRQILGQKVEFLVSFYNNEISEKSEIFDDQFSVERPDGSNFTLKIRSTKLEDSAMYFCASSETPLAQTQYFGPGTRLTVL.